This is a list of T cell receptor beta chains from one sample in a study of PD-L1 blockade in urothelial cancer. The assay was immunoSEQ multiplex PCR, and TCRdb's table has in-frame clones only and misses some. The repertoire consists of roughly 62,000 clones, with roughly 87% occurring once and the leading ten covering 3.5% to 5.5%. The material sequenced was PBMCs, taken around atezolizumab (anti-PD-L1) treatment. The receptors were gathered from a man between 65 and 79 years old with urothelial cancer. The CDR3 runs from the conserved cysteine through the conserved F or W. The D gene is left open where the match is weak. Where a row states a size, it is once, few, many or the class of an expanded clone; other rows omit it.

d_call	v_call	clone_size	j_call	cdr3_nt	cdr3_aa
.	TRBV5-1	once	TRBJ2-7	TGCGCCAGCAGTCCCACTCGGGACTTAACGAGCTCCTACGAGCAGTACTTC	CASSPTRDLTSSYEQYF
.	TRBV5-1	.	TRBJ2-2	TGCGCCAGCAGCTTGGGCGGGGGCGAAACCTACCGGGAGCTGTTTTTT	CASSLGGGETYRELFF
TRBD2	TRBV2	.	TRBJ2-2	TGTGCCAGCACCCCGACTAGCGTCGACACCGGGGAGCTGTTTTTT	CASTPTSVDTGELFF
.	TRBV4-2	.	TRBJ2-2	TGTGCCAGCAGCCAAGGCCCGGCGGCTAACTCCCCCGGGGAGCTGTTTTTT	CASSQGPAANSPGELFF
.	TRBV19	.	TRBJ1-2	TGTGCCAGTAGTCCTAGACAGGCTACTAACTATGGCTACACCTTC	CASSPRQATNYGYTF
TRBD2	TRBV6-1	.	TRBJ2-7	TGTGCCAGCAGTGGACTAGCGGGAGGTTCAGGCGAGCAGTACTTC	CASSGLAGGSGEQYF
.	TRBV7-4	.	TRBJ1-2	TGTGCCAGCAGCCGGCCCACAGGGCAAGCTGGCTACACCTTC	CASSRPTGQAGYTF
TRBD1	TRBV6-5	.	TRBJ2-1	TGTGCCAGCACCCAGGACAGGGCTCACAATGAGCAGTTCTTC	CASTQDRAHNEQFF
TRBD1	TRBV4-2	.	TRBJ2-2	TGTGCCAGCAGCCAAGCTTTCTACCGGGACAGGGGCACCGGGGAGCTGTTTTTT	CASSQAFYRDRGTGELFF
TRBD1	TRBV30	.	TRBJ1-1	TGTGCCTGGAGTCGAAGTGGGACAGGTACGATGGCTTTCTTT	CAWSRSGTGTMAFF
TRBD2	TRBV5-1	.	TRBJ2-5	TGCGCCAGCAGCTTGGCGGGAGGGAGGGAGACCCAGTACTTC	CASSLAGGRETQYF
.	TRBV5-5	.	TRBJ1-5	TGTGCCAGCAGCTTGGGACCACCGCGGGCGAAGTATCAGCCCCAGCATTTT	CASSLGPPRAKYQPQHF
TRBD1	TRBV7-6	.	TRBJ2-5	TGTGCCAGCAGCTCATGGACAGGGGGCGTTATTGAGACCCAGTACTTC	CASSSWTGGVIETQYF
TRBD1	TRBV28	.	TRBJ2-2	TGTGCCAGCAGGCGGGACAGGGGGTCCGGGGAGCTGTTTTTT	CASRRDRGSGELFF
.	TRBV6-1	.	TRBJ2-7	TGTGCCAGCAGTGATGAGGGAAACCGAAACTACGAGCAGTACTTC	CASSDEGNRNYEQYF
.	TRBV18	.	TRBJ1-1	TGTGCCAGCTCCCAGGGAGGCAACACTGAAGCTTTCTTT	CASSQGGNTEAFF
.	TRBV28	few	TRBJ1-1	TGTGCCAGCAGGGTCGGGGGGGATGCCACTGAAGCTTTCTTT	CASRVGGDATEAFF
.	TRBV10-2	.	TRBJ2-1	TGCGCCAGCAGTTCCGGGTCCCTGACTTACAATGAGCAGTTCTTC	CASSSGSLTYNEQFF
TRBD1	TRBV10-1	.	TRBJ1-1	TGCGCCAGTGGACAGGGGGGGACTGAAGCTTTCTTT	CASGQGGTEAFF
TRBD1	TRBV10-2	few	TRBJ1-1	TGCGCCAGCAGCGGGGACAGGGGCCACACTGAAGCTTTCTTT	CASSGDRGHTEAFF
TRBD1	TRBV18	.	TRBJ2-7	TGTGCCTCCAGCTCAAGGAGACAGGGCCACTCCTACGAGCAGTACTTC	CASSSRRQGHSYEQYF
.	TRBV19	once	TRBJ2-7	TGTGCCAGTATGGGGCAGGGCGAGCCTAGGTCCTACGAGCAGTACTTC	CASMGQGEPRSYEQYF
TRBD1	TRBV19	.	TRBJ1-5	TGTGCCAGTAGTGTCGACTCCGGGACAGGGGGTTATCAGCCCCAGCATTTT	CASSVDSGTGGYQPQHF
.	TRBV11-2	.	TRBJ1-3	TGTGCCAGCAGCTTAGTAGGGACTTACGGAAACACCATATATTTT	CASSLVGTYGNTIYF
TRBD2	TRBV2	.	TRBJ2-3	TGTGCCAGCAGTCGGACTAGCGGGGTACGAGGCACAGATACGCAGTATTTT	CASSRTSGVRGTDTQYF
TRBD1	TRBV29-1	.	TRBJ1-1	TGCAGCGTTGTAGGGACAGTCGACACTGAAGCTTTCTTT	CSVVGTVDTEAFF
TRBD1	TRBV15	.	TRBJ1-5	TGTGCCACCAGCAGGGACGCTACAGGGGCTCGGGGTCAGCCCCAGCATTTT	CATSRDATGARGQPQHF
.	TRBV5-1	.	TRBJ2-5	TGCGCCAGCAGCTTGGCGGGAGCGGTCCAAGAGACCCAGTACTTC	CASSLAGAVQETQYF
.	TRBV2	.	TRBJ1-1	TGTGCCAGCAGCGGGGGGGGCCAGTCAGTCTTCTTT	CASSGGGQSVFF
.	TRBV4-2	.	TRBJ2-5	TGTGCCAGCAGTGCCGACACTGGCGAGACCCAGTACTTC	CASSADTGETQYF
TRBD2	TRBV5-1	.	TRBJ2-6	TGCGCCAGCAGTTTAGGACTAGCAAGGGCCAACGTCCTGACTTTC	CASSLGLARANVLTF
TRBD2	TRBV18	.	TRBJ2-7	TGTGCCAGCTCGCCAACTAGCGGGAGGGCTGTCGAGCAGTACTTC	CASSPTSGRAVEQYF
TRBD2	TRBV15	.	TRBJ2-1	TGTGCCACCAGCCCAACTAGCGGAAGGTACAATGAGCAGTTCTTC	CATSPTSGRYNEQFF
.	TRBV7-9	.	TRBJ1-1	TGTGCCAGCAGACAGGGTGTGAACACTGAAGCTTTCTTT	CASRQGVNTEAFF
TRBD2	TRBV27	.	TRBJ2-7	TGTGCCAGCAGGCCGATCCTTCGACTAGCATCTCCCTACGAGCAGTACTTC	CASRPILRLASPYEQYF
TRBD2	TRBV25-1	.	TRBJ2-3	TGTGCCAGCAGTGAACTGGCGGGAGTAGGAGATACGCAGTATTTT	CASSELAGVGDTQYF
.	TRBV30	.	TRBJ2-3	TGTGCCTGGAGTGTTGGGCTAACCAGCACAGATACGCAGTATTTT	CAWSVGLTSTDTQYF
TRBD2	TRBV6-1	few	TRBJ2-3	TGTGCCAGCAGGATAGCGGGAGGCGGCACAGATACGCAGTATTTT	CASRIAGGGTDTQYF
.	TRBV11-2	.	TRBJ1-1	TGTGCCAGCAGCTCTCCCAGGAAGGGGGAAACTGAAGCTTTCTTT	CASSSPRKGETEAFF
TRBD2	TRBV7-2	.	TRBJ2-1	TGTGCCAGCAGCGTATCCGGGACTAGCTACAATGAGCAGTTCTTC	CASSVSGTSYNEQFF
.	TRBV20-1	.	TRBJ2-1	TGCAGTGTAAACAGGGTGGGTGAGCAGTTCTTC	CSVNRVGEQFF
.	TRBV11-3	once	TRBJ2-1	TGTGCCAGCAGCTTAGGAGGCAGAGCCTACAATGAGCAGTTCTTC	CASSLGGRAYNEQFF
.	TRBV5-1	.	TRBJ1-3	TGCGCCAGCAGCTCCGGCCCGACAGAGATCGGAAACACCATATATTTT	CASSSGPTEIGNTIYF
.	TRBV30	.	TRBJ2-3	TGTGCCTGGAGCCCCGGAGGGGGCACAGATACGCAGTATTTT	CAWSPGGGTDTQYF
TRBD1	TRBV7-9	.	TRBJ2-2	TGTGCCAGCAGTTACTACCGGGACAGGGGCACCGGGGAGCTGTTTTTT	CASSYYRDRGTGELFF